What follows are 26 T cell receptor beta chains derived from one specimen sequenced in a study of CD8 T cells in Susac syndrome. RNA in amounts of roughly 0.45 to 1 ug was reverse transcribed with random hexamers. TCRdb independently ran MiXCR on the immunoSEQ multiplex PCR reads; one entry per CDR3 protein. The profile shows approximately 230,000 distinct CDR3 sequences, 90% to 95% of them singletons. The sequenced sample was CD4+ T cells from PBMCs. The receptors were gathered from a human donor with multiple sclerosis.

The V gene is TRBV20-1, the J gene TRBJ1-4; a possible D gene is TRBD1 (5 bases). With 5 bases removed from V and 3 bases from J, the gap between germline ends came to 13 bases. Germline V lookup: CDR1 DFQATT, CDR2 SNEGSKA (reference sequence). The CDR3 is 14 amino acids. CDR3 DNA: TGCAGTGCTCTCTCCCGGGGGGCTAATGAAAAACTGTTTTTT. It yields the protein CSALSRGANEKLFF.

The chain links TRBV5-1 to TRBJ2-1; 9 nucleotides match TRBD1. This CDR3 is built from 18 residues. The V gene's germline CDR1 is SGHRS and CDR2 YFSETQ. The trim removed 4 bases at V and 5 bases at J, leaving 16 bases unmatched. Here the CDR3 reads CASSNGQGTKGYNNEQFF. The CDR3 nucleotides read TGCGCCAGCAGCAACGGACAGGGGACGAAGGGCTATAACAATGAGCAGTTCTTC.

DNA for the CDR3: TGCGCCAGCAGCCGGGTAGGGGGCGGCACTGAAGCTTTCTTT. Encoded protein: CASSRVGGGTEAFF. The chain employs TRBV4-1 and TRBJ1-1; 7 nucleotides agree with TRBD1. This CDR3 region has 14 residues. V trimming: 4 bases; J trimming: 4 bases; junction bases outside the gene matches: 6. CDR1 is MGHRA and CDR2 is YSYEKL in the germline V gene.

The rearrangement links TRBV15 to TRBJ2-3, with 10 bases aligning to TRBD1. The CDR3 spans 19 residues. V trimming: 0 bases; J trimming: 4 bases; junction bases outside the gene matches: 13. Germline V gene sequence: CDR1 LNHNV, CDR2 YYDKDF (reference sequence). Here the CDR3 DNA reads TGTGCCACCAGCAGAGATGGGACCGAGGGACAGGGGTCGCCAGATACGCAGTATTTT. Encoded protein: CATSRDGTEGQGSPDTQYF.

The chain uses TRBV7-6 and TRBJ2-7; a possible D gene is TRBD2 (7 bases). The CDR3 runs 14 residues. The germline V gene encodes CDR1 SGHVS and CDR2 FNYEAQ. V lost 1 base and J 6 bases, leaving 13 bases between the germline ends. The CDR3 loop reads CASSLVRGAAEQYF. The CDR3 nucleotides are TGTGCCAGCAGCTTAGTCCGGGGGGCCGCCGAGCAGTACTTC.

The chain has TRBV29-1 and TRBJ1-1, with TRBD1 identical over 7 bases. The germline gives CDR1 SQVTM, CDR2 ANQGSEA. This CDR3 is built from 15 residues. The trim removed 7 bases at V and 3 bases at J, leaving 14 bases unmatched. CDR3 amino acids: CSATGIQGWDTEAFF. In nucleotides, the CDR3 is TGCAGCGCCACAGGGATACAGGGGTGGGACACTGAAGCTTTCTTT.

The DNA of the CDR3 is TGTGCCACCGAGGGACAGACCTACGAGCAGTACTTC. Its translation is CATEGQTYEQYF. This sequence joins TRBV28 and TRBJ2-7; 7 nucleotides match TRBD1. The trim removed 10 bases at V and 2 bases at J, leaving 5 bases unmatched. The CDR3 covers 12 residues. CDR1 and CDR2 (germline): MDHEN, SYDVKM.

The chain employs TRBV24-1 and TRBJ1-2; possibly TRBD1 for D (5 bases). CDR3 length: 14 amino acids. The germline V gene has CDR1 KGHDR and CDR2 SFDVKD. With 4 bases removed from V and 3 bases from J, the gap between germline ends came to 11 bases. The CDR3 DNA sequence: TGTGCCACCAGTGAAACGGGACCGCACTATGGCTACACCTTC. As protein: CATSETGPHYGYTF.

This chain joins TRBV9 and TRBJ2-1, with D tentatively TRBD2 (5 bases). The ends were cut back, 4 bases at V and 10 bases at J, with 21 bases in the middle. The germline gives CDR1 SGDLS, CDR2 YYNGEE. This CDR3 comprises 15 residues. CDR3 DNA sequence: TGTGCCAGCAGCCCGGAAGACGGGGTCATTCTAGAGCAGTTCTTC. Its translation is CASSPEDGVILEQFF.

The rearrangement links TRBV19 to TRBJ1-2; D is uncertain. This CDR3 has 13 residues. Germline CDR1 and CDR2: LNHDA and SQIVND (reference sequence). Trimming shortened V by 3 bases and J by 8 bases, and 13 bases separated the two germline ends. CDR3 in DNA: TGTGCCAGTAGTATTCCGGCTATTCCGGGCTACACCTTC. Its translation is CASSIPAIPGYTF.

This clonotype came up once. The chain combines TRBV30 with TRBJ1-2, with 7 bases lining up with TRBD1. The V gene's germline CDR1 is GTSNPN and CDR2 SVGIG (reference sequence). The J segment lost 7 bases and the V segment lost 0 bases, leaving 5 bases of the junction unmatched. CDR3 length equals 13 residues. In DNA, the CDR3 is TGTGCCTGGAGTGTACGGACAGGTGGTGGCTACACCTTC. The encoded protein is CAWSVRTGGGYTF.

V and J are TRBV20-1 and TRBJ2-3; 8 bases match TRBD2. The V and J ends lost 1 base and 1 base, in that order; junction bases with no gene match: 1. CDR3 length equals 14 residues. Per the germline V gene, CDR1 is DFQATT and CDR2 is SNEGSKA (reference sequence). The CDR3 reads CSARVLAGTDTQYF. Here the CDR3 DNA reads TGCAGTGCTAGAGTACTAGCGGGCACAGATACGCAGTATTTT.

CDR3 DNA: TGTGCCAGCAGCCCCGGGACTAGCGGGAGGAGAGAGACCCAGTACTTC. Translation: CASSPGTSGRRETQYF. The chain uses TRBV7-9 and TRBJ2-5, with TRBD2 matching 15 bases. CDR1 and CDR2 (germline): SEHNR, FQNEAQ (reference sequence). With 5 bases clipped from V and 4 bases from J, the junction kept 5 bases outside the gene matches. The CDR3 loop spans 16 amino acids. Looking up the rest from reference TRBV7-9 and TRBJ2-5 gives the full variable domain: DTGVSQNPRHKITKRGQNVTFRCDPISEHNRLYWYRQTLGQGPEFLTYFQNEAQLEKSRLLSDRFSAERPKGSFSTLEIQRTEQGDSAMYLCASSPGTSGRRETQYFGPGTRLLVL.

The chain uses TRBV18 and TRBJ2-7; D might be TRBD1 (5 bases). The CDR3 loop spans 15 amino acids. CDR1 is KGHSH, CDR2 LQKENI, per germline. V lost 3 bases and J lost 3, with 15 bases in between. CDR3 sequence: CASSPGDRSRYEQYV. In nucleotides, the CDR3 is TGTGCCAGCTCACCTGGAGACAGAAGCCGCTACGAGCAGTACGTC.

The V call is TRBV27, the J call TRBJ2-7, with TRBD1 matching over 10 bases. Germline CDR1 reads MNHEY; CDR2 reads SMNVEV (reference sequence). The CDR3 extends over 15 amino acids. The ends lost 5 bases at V and 2 bases at J; junction bases unmatched: 6. CDR3 DNA: TGTGCCAGCAGTCCCGGGACAGGGGTTACCTACGAGCAGTACTTC. Residues: CASSPGTGVTYEQYF.

V is TRBV12-3 or TRBV12-4 and J is TRBJ2-5, with a possible D match to TRBD2 (6 bases). The CDR3 has 15 amino acids. V was clipped by 4 bases and J by 0 bases, with 12 bases between them. CDR3 residues: CASSSGGTYQETQYF. CDR3 nucleotide sequence: TGTGCCAGCAGTTCGGGCGGGACGTACCAAGAGACCCAGTACTTC.

CDR3 region: CASRLGLTWGYTF. The DNA of the CDR3 is TGTGCCAGCAGATTGGGACTTACGTGGGGCTACACCTTC. This chain links TRBV2 with TRBJ1-2, with D perhaps TRBD1 (5 bases). The CDR3 covers 13 residues. V was trimmed by 6 bases and J by 8 bases, leaving 16 bases between them. Germline V CDR1 and CDR2: SNHLY, FYNNEI.

CDR3 in amino acids: CASSSGQGMNTEAFF. The CDR3 DNA follows: TGTGCCAGCAGCTCGGGACAGGGGATGAACACTGAAGCTTTCTTT. V and J are TRBV5-6 and TRBJ1-1, with 10 bases lining up with TRBD1. With 3 bases clipped from V and 0 bases from J, the junction kept 2 bases outside the gene matches. The germline CDR1 and CDR2 sequences are SGHDT and YYEEEE. The CDR3 extends over 15 amino acids.

The rearrangement uses TRBV28 and TRBJ1-3, with 9 bases matching TRBD1. Trimming removed 6 bases from V and 7 bases from J; junction bases left unmatched: 7. The CDR3 has 14 residues. Germline loops: CDR1 MDHEN, CDR2 SYDVKM. CDR3 DNA: TGTGCCAGCAGCCCTACAGGGGGCGGGAACACCATATATTTT. Translation gives CASSPTGGGNTIYF.

The chain links TRBV7-9 to TRBJ1-1, with D unclear. The V end lost 1 base, the J end lost 8 bases, and 8 bases lay between the germline ends. The CDR3 covers 12 residues. The V gene's germline CDR1 is SEHNR and CDR2 FQNEAQ (reference sequence). CDR3 nucleotides: TGTGCCAGCAGCTTAGAGTTTAGCGAAGCTTTCTTT. It encodes CASSLEFSEAFF.

CDR3 residues: CSAREQGALQNTEAFF. The CDR3, as DNA: TGCAGTGCTAGAGAACAGGGGGCTCTCCAGAACACTGAAGCTTTCTTT. The J gene is TRBJ1-1, the V gene TRBV20-1; 9 bases agree with TRBD1. Unmatched junction bases numbered 6, after V lost 0 bases and J lost 1 base. CDR3 length equals 16 residues. Germline CDR1 reads DFQATT; CDR2 reads SNEGSKA (reference sequence).

The chain links TRBV6-2 or TRBV6-3 to TRBJ2-7; 10 nucleotides match TRBD1. Germline CDR1 reads MNHEY; CDR2 reads SVGEGT. The trim removed 8 bases at V and 5 bases at J, leaving 6 bases unmatched. There are 13 residues in the CDR3. Here the CDR3 reads CASRDRGTNEQYF. For the CDR3, the DNA is TGTGCCAGCCGGGACAGGGGAACCAACGAGCAGTACTTC.

In its sample, this clonotype was seen a few times. The chain couples TRBV24-1 to TRBJ2-7; D is unclear. V was pared by 4 bases and J by 4 bases, with 7 bases between. The CDR3 has 12 residues. CDR1 KGHDR and CDR2 SFDVKD come from the germline V gene. CDR3 sequence: CATSESGYEQYF. CDR3 nucleotide sequence: TGTGCCACCAGTGAATCTGGTTACGAGCAGTACTTC.

This rearrangement joins TRBV3-1 to TRBJ1-1; 7 bases line up with TRBD1. The ends lost 4 bases at V and 8 bases at J; junction bases unmatched: 10. CDR1 is LGHDT, CDR2 YNNKEL, per germline (reference sequence). CDR3 length: 14 amino acids. CDR3 sequence reads: CASSPNKQGREAFF. CDR3 DNA sequence: TGTGCCAGCAGCCCGAATAAACAGGGGAGAGAAGCTTTCTTT.

J is TRBJ2-1 and V is TRBV10-3, with TRBD2 matching over 16 bases. The length of the CDR3 is 16 residues. Unmatched junction bases numbered 5, after V lost 6 bases and J lost 6 bases. In germline, CDR1 is ENHRY, CDR2 SYGVKD. CDR3 in amino acids: CAIRDGTSGRANEQFF. CDR3 sequence (DNA): TGTGCCATCAGGGACGGGACTAGCGGGAGGGCCAATGAGCAGTTCTTC.

The genes are TRBV7-2 and TRBJ2-1; a possible D gene is TRBD2 (6 bases). The CDR3 extends over 15 amino acids. Trimming shortened V by 3 bases and J by 2 bases, and 11 bases separated the two germline ends. The germline CDR1 and CDR2 sequences are SGHTA and FQGNSA. In DNA form, the CDR3 reads TGTGCCAGCAGCTTCCGCGGGATCGCCTACAATGAGCAGTTCTTC. Translation: CASSFRGIAYNEQFF.